Shown below are 13 T cell receptor beta chains from a single sample sequenced in a study of T-cell reconstitution after alpha-beta-depleted transplantation in children. Preparation of the TCRbeta library involved a method that used unique molecular identifiers. TCRdb used MiXCR to reprocess the PCR reads, holding one entry per CDR3 protein. The profile shows hundreds of thousands of distinct CDR3 sequences, 10% to 15% of them singletons. The sequences come from PBMCs, mostly from graft donor cells, collected 360 days after TCRalphabeta/CD19-depleted stem cell transplant. All receptors derive from a male patient under 18 who had a stem cell transplant for acute myeloid leukemia, so the T cells may come from the graft donor.

The chain recombines TRBV2 with TRBJ1-1; 7 nucleotides align to TRBD1. The CDR3 loop spans 14 amino acids. CDR1 SNHLY and CDR2 FYNNEI come from the germline V gene. The V gene end was trimmed by 7 bases and the J gene end by 11 bases; junction bases not matched to a gene: 16. CDR3 bases: TGTGCCAGCACCGCCAGGGGGGTGCGTCTTTCGGCTTTCTTT. It yields the protein CASTARGVRLSAFF.

This clonotype was detected many times. The chain joins TRBV11-1 to TRBJ2-2; 9 bases fit TRBD1. CDR3 length: 17 amino acids. The trim removed 5 bases at V and 0 bases at J, leaving 7 bases unmatched. Germline values: CDR1 SGHAT, CDR2 FQDESV (reference sequence). CDR3: CASSKTGQGANTGELFF. The CDR3 DNA reads TGTGCCAGCAGCAAAACGGGACAGGGCGCGAACACCGGGGAGCTGTTTTTT.

This clonotype was detected a few times. This sequence joins TRBV7-2 and TRBJ2-1, with D tentatively TRBD2 (6 bases). Germline CDR1 is SGHTA and CDR2 is FQGNSA. Trimming removed 1 base at V and 4 bases at J, with 14 bases between. The CDR3 loop spans 16 amino acids. The CDR3, as DNA: TGTGCCAGCAGCTTAGGGCCGGGACTGGGATACAATGAGCAGTTCTTC. Translating gives CASSLGPGLGYNEQFF.

The V call is TRBV7-2, the J call TRBJ1-5, with TRBD1 as a possible D gene (6 bases). The V end was cut by 4 bases, the J end by 7 bases, with 14 bases between. In germline, CDR1 is SGHTA, CDR2 FQGNSA. The CDR3 spans 14 residues. For the CDR3, the DNA is TGTGCCAGCAGCTCCCAACAGGGAAACCAGCCCCAGCATTTT. Its protein is CASSSQQGNQPQHF.

V and J are TRBV20-1 and TRBJ2-4; either TRBD1 or TRBD2 may supply D (5 bases each). Germline CDR1 DFQATT, CDR2 SNEGSKA (reference sequence). CDR3 length equals 13 residues. Trimming stripped 7 bases from V and 3 bases from J, with 13 bases between. In DNA form, the CDR3 reads TGCAGTGTAGATTGGGGGAACAAAAACATTCAGTACTTC. This codes for CSVDWGNKNIQYF.

This clonotype was seen a few times. This chain joins TRBV11-2 and TRBJ2-2; a weak D match, TRBD2 (6 bases). The germline V and J ends were trimmed by 7 bases and 7 bases, with 16 bases remaining between them. The length of the CDR3 is 14 residues. Germline lookup yields CDR1 SGHAT and CDR2 FQNNGV. The DNA for the CDR3 is TGTGCCAGCACCCCCTCGGGAGTCGGCGGGGAGCTGTTTTTT. It encodes CASTPSGVGGELFF.

The chain links TRBV30 to TRBJ2-1; no clear D gene. With 3 bases removed from V and 4 bases from J, the gap between germline ends came to 19 bases. This CDR3 spans 16 amino acids. Germline assignment: CDR1 GTSNPN and CDR2 SVGIG (reference sequence). The CDR3 loop reads CAWRATVVTLYNEQFF. CDR3 nucleotide sequence: TGTGCCTGGAGGGCCACGGTCGTGACGCTATACAATGAGCAGTTCTTC. Combining the CDR3 with reference TRBV30 and TRBJ2-1 gives the whole variable domain SQTIHQWPATLVQPVGSPLSLECTVEGTSNPNLYWYRQAAGRGLQLLFYSVGIGQISSEVPQNLSASRPQDRQFILSSKKLLLSDSGFYLCAWRATVVTLYNEQFFGPGTRLTVL.

The gene calls are TRBV4-2 and TRBJ2-7, with 8 bases identical to TRBD2. The germline V gene has CDR1 LGHNA and CDR2 YNFKEQ. The CDR3 is made up of 17 amino acids. V lost 1 base to trimming and J lost 0 bases; unmatched junction nucleotides: 8. CDR3 protein: CASSQVGSGRGSYEQYF. The CDR3 bases are TGTGCCAGCAGCCAAGTGGGAAGCGGGAGAGGCTCCTACGAGCAGTACTTC.

This clonotype appeared a few times. The V call is TRBV27, the J call TRBJ2-5; TRBD1 agrees at 8 bases. V was pared by 6 bases and J by 5 bases, with 5 bases of the junction left unmatched. This CDR3 spans 13 amino acids. Germline values: CDR1 MNHEY, CDR2 SMNVEV (reference sequence). CDR3: CASRDRGAETQYF. The CDR3 region has the DNA TGTGCCAGCAGAGACAGGGGCGCGGAGACCCAGTACTTC.

This clonotype was seen more than once but under ten times. The genes are TRBV5-5 and TRBJ2-1; D might be TRBD1 (5 bases). The CDR3 totals 15 residues. Trimming took 7 bases from V and 6 from J, leaving 20 bases between them. Germline CDR1 reads SGHKS; CDR2 reads YYEKEE (reference sequence). The CDR3 region is CASGLIGAVFNEQFF. CDR3 bases: TGTGCCAGCGGCCTAATAGGGGCCGTATTCAATGAGCAGTTCTTC.

This clonotype has more than one count but fewer than ten. This rearrangement joins TRBV28 to TRBJ2-3; unclear D gene. V was trimmed by 3 bases and J by 1 base, leaving 14 bases between them. CDR3 size: 16 residues. In germline, CDR1 is MDHEN, CDR2 SYDVKM. This CDR3 is CASSFHREQRTDTQYF. In DNA form, the CDR3 reads TGTGCCAGCAGTTTTCATCGAGAACAACGCACAGATACGCAGTATTTT.

The table lists this clonotype with a few counts. The J gene is TRBJ2-7, the V gene TRBV5-6, with 9 bases fitting TRBD1. The V gene end was trimmed by 3 bases and the J gene end by 8 bases; junction bases not matched to a gene: 12. This CDR3 comprises 15 residues. CDR1 SGHDT and CDR2 YYEEEE come from the germline V gene. The CDR3 is CASSSRSGTGSKQYF. As DNA, the CDR3 is TGTGCCAGCAGCTCGCGATCCGGGACAGGGTCCAAGCAGTACTTC.

This sequence joins TRBV12-3 or TRBV12-4 and TRBJ2-3; 7 positions match TRBD2. There are 11 residues in the CDR3. Germline trimming cut 11 bases from V and 5 bases from J; bases unmatched to any gene: 4. CDR3 in DNA: TGTGCCTCCTCGGGGGGAGATACGCAGTATTTT. Translating gives CASSGGDTQYF.